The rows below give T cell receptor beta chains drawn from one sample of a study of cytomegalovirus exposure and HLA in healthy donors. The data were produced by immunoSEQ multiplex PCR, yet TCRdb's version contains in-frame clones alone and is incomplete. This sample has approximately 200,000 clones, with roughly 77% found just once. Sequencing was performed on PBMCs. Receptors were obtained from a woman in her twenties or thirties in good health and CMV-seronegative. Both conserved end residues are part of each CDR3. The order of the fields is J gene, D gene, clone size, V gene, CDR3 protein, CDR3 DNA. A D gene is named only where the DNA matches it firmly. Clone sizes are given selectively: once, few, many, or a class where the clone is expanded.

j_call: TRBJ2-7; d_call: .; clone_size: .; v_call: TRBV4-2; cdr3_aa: CASSQGIAASYEQYF; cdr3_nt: TGTGCCAGCAGCCAAGGAATAGCGGCCTCCTACGAGCAGTACTTC
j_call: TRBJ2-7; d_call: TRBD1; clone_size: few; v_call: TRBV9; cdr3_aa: CASSSRQGAYEQYF; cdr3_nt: TGTGCCAGCAGCTCACGACAGGGGGCCTACGAGCAGTACTTC
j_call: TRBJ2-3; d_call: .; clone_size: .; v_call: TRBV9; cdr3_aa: CASSAGGTDTQYF; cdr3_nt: TGTGCCAGCAGCGCCGGGGGCACAGATACGCAGTATTTT
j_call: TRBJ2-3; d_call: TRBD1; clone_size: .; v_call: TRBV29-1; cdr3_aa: CSVRTDRGHSTDTQYF; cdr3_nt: TGCAGCGTCCGAACCGACAGGGGGCATAGCACAGATACGCAGTATTTT
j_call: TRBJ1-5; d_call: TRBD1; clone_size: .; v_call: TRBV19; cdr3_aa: CAVGQGRSNQPQHF; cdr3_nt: TGTGCAGTGGGACAGGGAAGAAGCAATCAGCCCCAGCATTTT
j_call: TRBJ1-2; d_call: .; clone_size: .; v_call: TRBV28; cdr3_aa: CASSLPQGYGYTF; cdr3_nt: TGTGCCAGCAGTTTGCCGCAGGGCTATGGCTACACCTTC
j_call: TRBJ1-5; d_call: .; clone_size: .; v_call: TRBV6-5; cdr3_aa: CASSYSRGINQPQHF; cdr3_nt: TGTGCCAGCAGTTACTCTAGGGGGATAAATCAGCCCCAGCATTTT
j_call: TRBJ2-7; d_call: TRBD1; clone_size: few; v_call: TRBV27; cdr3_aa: CASSLEGDRGPHEQYF; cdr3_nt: TGTGCCAGCAGTTTAGAGGGGGACAGGGGGCCCCACGAGCAGTACTTC
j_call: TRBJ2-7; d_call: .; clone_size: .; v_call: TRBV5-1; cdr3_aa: CASSGGRTTYEQYF; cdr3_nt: TGCGCCAGCAGTGGGGGCAGGACGACCTACGAGCAGTACTTC
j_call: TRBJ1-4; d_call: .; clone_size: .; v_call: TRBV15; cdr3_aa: CATSRGPNKEKLFF; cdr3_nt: TGTGCCACCAGCAGAGGCCCGAACAAGGAAAAACTGTTTTTT
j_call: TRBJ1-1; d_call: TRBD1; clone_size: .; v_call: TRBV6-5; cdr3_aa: CASSRTGYDTEAFF; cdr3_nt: TGTGCCAGCAGTCGGACAGGGTATGACACTGAAGCTTTCTTT
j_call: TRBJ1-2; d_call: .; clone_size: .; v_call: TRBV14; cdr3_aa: CASSQDPFEGANYGYTF; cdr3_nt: TGTGCCAGCAGCCAAGACCCATTCGAGGGAGCTAACTATGGCTACACCTTC
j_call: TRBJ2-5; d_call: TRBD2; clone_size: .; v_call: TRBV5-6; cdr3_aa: CASSLGLAYQYF; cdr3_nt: TGTGCCAGCAGCTTGGGACTAGCCTACCAGTACTTC
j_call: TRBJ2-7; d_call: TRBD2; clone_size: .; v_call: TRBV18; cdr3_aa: CASSPPGAGGREQYF; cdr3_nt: TGTGCCAGCTCACCACCGGGGGCGGGAGGGCGCGAGCAGTACTTC
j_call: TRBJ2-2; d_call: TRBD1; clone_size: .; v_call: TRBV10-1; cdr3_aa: CASSEWDRGNTGELFF; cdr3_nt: TGCGCCAGCAGTGAGTGGGACAGGGGGAACACCGGGGAGCTGTTTTTT
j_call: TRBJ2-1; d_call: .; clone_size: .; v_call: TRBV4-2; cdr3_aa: CASSPRSEIYNEQFF; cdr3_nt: TGTGCCAGCAGCCCTCGTAGCGAAATATACAATGAGCAGTTCTTC
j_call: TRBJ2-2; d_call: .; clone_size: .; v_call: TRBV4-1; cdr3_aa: CASSQGRRGGTNTGELFF; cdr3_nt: TGCGCCAGCAGCCAAGGAAGGCGCGGGGGCACAAACACCGGGGAGCTGTTTTTT
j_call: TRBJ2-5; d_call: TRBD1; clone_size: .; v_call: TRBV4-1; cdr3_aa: CASSQDLGGTGQETQYF; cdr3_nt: TGCGCCAGCAGCCAAGATTTAGGGGGCACAGGGCAAGAGACCCAGTACTTC
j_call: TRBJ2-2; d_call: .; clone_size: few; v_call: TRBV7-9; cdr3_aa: CASSLVHNTGELFF; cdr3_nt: TGTGCCAGCAGCTTAGTTCATAACACCGGGGAGCTGTTTTTT
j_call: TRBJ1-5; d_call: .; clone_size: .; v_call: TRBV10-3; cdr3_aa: CAIRSSGEGNQPQHF; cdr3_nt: TGTGCCATCAGGAGTAGTGGAGAGGGCAATCAGCCCCAGCATTTT
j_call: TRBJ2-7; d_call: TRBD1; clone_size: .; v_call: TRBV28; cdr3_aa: CASSSLGTGAYEQYF; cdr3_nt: TGTGCCAGCAGTTCCCTGGGGACAGGGGCCTACGAGCAGTACTTC
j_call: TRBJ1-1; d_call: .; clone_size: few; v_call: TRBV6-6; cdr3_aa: CASSYSREGGDF; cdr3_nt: TGTGCCAGCAGTTACTCGAGGGAGGGGGGGGATTTT
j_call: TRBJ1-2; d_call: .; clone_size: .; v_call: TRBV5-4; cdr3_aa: CASSSPRLGQRQGYTF; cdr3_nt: TGTGCCAGCAGCTCCCCCAGATTAGGACAAAGGCAAGGCTACACCTTC
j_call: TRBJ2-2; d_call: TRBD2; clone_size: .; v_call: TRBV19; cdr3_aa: CASKKGTRTSGNTGELFF; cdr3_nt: TGTGCCAGTAAGAAGGGCACGCGGACTAGCGGGAACACCGGGGAGCTGTTTTTT
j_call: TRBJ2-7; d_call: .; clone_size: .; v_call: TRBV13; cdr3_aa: CASSLEGNPPGYEQYF; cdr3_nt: TGTGCCAGCAGCTTAGAAGGTAATCCCCCAGGCTACGAGCAGTACTTC
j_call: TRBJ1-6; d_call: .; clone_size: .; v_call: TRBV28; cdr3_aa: CASSPKYRQTRGPINSPLHF; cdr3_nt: TGTGCCAGCAGTCCCAAATACCGACAGACTCGTGGGCCCATTAATTCACCCCTCCACTTT
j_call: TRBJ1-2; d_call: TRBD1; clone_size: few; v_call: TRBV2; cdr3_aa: CASSEIGTGGRGYTF; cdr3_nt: TGTGCCAGCAGTGAAATTGGGACAGGGGGCAGAGGCTACACCTTC
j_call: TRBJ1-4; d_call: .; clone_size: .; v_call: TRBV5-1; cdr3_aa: CASSLGPTGLAWTNEKLFF; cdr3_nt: TGCGCCAGCAGCTTGGGCCCCACAGGGTTGGCATGGACTAATGAAAAACTGTTTTTT
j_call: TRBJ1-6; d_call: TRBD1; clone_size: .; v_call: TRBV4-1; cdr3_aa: CASTPLDRGISYNSPLHF; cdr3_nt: TGCGCCAGCACACCCTTGGACAGGGGAATCTCCTATAATTCACCCCTCCACTTT
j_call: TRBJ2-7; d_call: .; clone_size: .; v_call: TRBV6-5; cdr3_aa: CASTPGAAYEQYF; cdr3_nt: TGTGCCAGCACGCCAGGGGCCGCCTACGAGCAGTACTTC
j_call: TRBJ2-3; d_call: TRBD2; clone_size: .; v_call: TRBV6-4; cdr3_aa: CASSDGTSGSTDTQYF; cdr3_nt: TGTGCCAGCAGTGACGGTACTAGCGGTAGCACAGATACGCAGTATTTT
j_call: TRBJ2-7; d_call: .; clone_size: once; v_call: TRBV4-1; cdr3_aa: CASSHLWGPYEQYF; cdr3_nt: TGCGCCAGCAGCCATCTATGGGGCCCCTACGAGCAGTACTTC
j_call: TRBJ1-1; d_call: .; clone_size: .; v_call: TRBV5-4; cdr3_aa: CASSFDSTEAFF; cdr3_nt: TGTGCCAGCAGCTTCGACTCGACTGAAGCTTTCTTT
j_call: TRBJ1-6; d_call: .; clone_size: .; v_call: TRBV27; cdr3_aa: CASSLHTQGNSPLHF; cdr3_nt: TGTGCCAGCAGTCTCCACACTCAGGGCAATTCACCCCTCCACTTT
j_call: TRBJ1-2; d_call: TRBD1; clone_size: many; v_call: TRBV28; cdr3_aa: CASSIPGQGASLFGYTF; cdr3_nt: TGTGCCAGCAGTATTCCGGGACAGGGGGCGAGCTTGTTTGGCTACACCTTC
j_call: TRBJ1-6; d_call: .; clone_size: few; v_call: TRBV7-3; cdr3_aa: CASSLIGGNNNSPLHF; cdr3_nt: TGTGCCAGCAGCTTAATAGGGGGAAACAATAATTCACCCCTCCACTTT
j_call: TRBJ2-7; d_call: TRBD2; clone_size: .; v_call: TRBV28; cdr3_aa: CASSSRPGGSYEQYF; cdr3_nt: TGTGCCAGCAGTTCACGACCGGGGGGTTCCTACGAGCAGTACTTC
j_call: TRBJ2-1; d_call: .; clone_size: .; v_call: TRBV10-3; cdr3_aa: CAISERSEQFF; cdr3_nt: TGTGCCATCAGTGAACGGTCTGAGCAGTTCTTC
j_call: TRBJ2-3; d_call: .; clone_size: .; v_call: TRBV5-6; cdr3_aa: CASSLAVDTQYF; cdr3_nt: TGTGCCAGCAGCTTGGCAGTAGATACGCAGTATTTT
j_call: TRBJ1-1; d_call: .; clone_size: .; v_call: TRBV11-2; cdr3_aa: CASSFMNTEAFF; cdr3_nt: TGTGCCAGCAGCTTTATGAACACTGAAGCTTTCTTT
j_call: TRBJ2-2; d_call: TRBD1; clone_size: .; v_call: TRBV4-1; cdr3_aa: CASSHNRGSGELFF; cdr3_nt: TGCGCCAGCAGCCATAACAGGGGTTCCGGGGAGCTGTTTTTT
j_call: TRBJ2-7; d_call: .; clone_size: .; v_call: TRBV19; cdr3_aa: CASTRGRSSYEQYF; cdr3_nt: TGTGCCAGCACAAGGGGCCGCAGCTCCTACGAGCAGTACTTC
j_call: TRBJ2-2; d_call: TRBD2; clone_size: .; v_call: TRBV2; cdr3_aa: CASSEPGLAANTGELFF; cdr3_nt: TGTGCCAGCAGTGAACCCGGACTAGCCGCCAACACCGGGGAGCTGTTTTTT
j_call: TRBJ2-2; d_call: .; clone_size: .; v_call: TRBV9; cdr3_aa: CASSRDGELFF; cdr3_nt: TGTGCCAGCTCCCGGGACGGGGAGCTGTTTTTT
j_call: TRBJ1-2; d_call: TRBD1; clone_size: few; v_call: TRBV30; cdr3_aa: CAWGGQGRGYGYTF; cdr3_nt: TGTGCCTGGGGAGGACAGGGGCGAGGCTATGGCTACACCTTC
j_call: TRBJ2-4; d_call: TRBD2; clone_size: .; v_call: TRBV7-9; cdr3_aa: CASSPSLWNAGGTKNIQYF; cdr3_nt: TGTGCCAGCAGCCCAAGCTTATGGAACGCGGGAGGAACCAAAAACATTCAGTACTTC
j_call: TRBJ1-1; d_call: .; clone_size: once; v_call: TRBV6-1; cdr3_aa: CASRESLNTEAFF; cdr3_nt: TGTGCCAGCAGAGAGTCATTGAACACTGAAGCTTTCTTT